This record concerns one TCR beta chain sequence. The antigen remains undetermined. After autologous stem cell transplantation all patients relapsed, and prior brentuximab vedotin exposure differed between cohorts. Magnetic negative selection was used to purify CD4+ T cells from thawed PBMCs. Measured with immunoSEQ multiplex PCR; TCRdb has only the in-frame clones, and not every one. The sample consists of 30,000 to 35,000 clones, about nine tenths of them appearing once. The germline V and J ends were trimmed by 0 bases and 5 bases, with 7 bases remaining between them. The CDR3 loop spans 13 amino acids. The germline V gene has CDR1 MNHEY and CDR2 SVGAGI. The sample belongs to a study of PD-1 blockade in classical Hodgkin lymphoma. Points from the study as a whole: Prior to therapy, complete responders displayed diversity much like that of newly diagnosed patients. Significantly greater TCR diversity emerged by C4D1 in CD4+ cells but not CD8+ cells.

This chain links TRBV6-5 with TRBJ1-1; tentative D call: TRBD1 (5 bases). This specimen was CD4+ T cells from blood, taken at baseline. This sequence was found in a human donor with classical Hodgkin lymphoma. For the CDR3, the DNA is TGTGCCAGCAGTTACTCGGGGACGACTGAAGCTTTCTTT. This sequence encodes CASSYSGTTEAFF.